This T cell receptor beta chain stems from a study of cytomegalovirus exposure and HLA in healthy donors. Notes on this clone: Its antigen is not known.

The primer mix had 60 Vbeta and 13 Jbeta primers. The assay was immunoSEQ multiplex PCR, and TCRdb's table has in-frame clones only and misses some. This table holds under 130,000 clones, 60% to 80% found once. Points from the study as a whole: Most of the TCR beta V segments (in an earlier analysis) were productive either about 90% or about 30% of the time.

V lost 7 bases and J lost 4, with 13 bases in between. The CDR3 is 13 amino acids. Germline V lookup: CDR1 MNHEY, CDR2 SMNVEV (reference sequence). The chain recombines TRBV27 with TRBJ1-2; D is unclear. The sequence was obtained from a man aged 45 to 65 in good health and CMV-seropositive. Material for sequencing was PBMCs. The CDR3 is CASTPGLSYGYTF. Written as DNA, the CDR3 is TGTGCCAGCACCCCCGGACTGAGCTATGGCTACACCTTC.